The rows below give T cell receptor beta chains drawn from one sample of a study of a mutant IDH1 vaccine in newly diagnosed glioma. Sequencing used immunoSEQ multiplex PCR; TCRdb keeps in-frame clones, though not all of them. The table has just under 95,000 clones, approximately 83% seen once. The sequencing here drew on PBMCs, taken from a glioma patient treated with radiotherapy, temozolomide or both. These receptors all come from a woman in her forties or fifties with glioma. Each CDR3 is given with its conserved first and last residue. The D gene is left open where the match is weak.

v_call	j_call	d_call	cdr3_nt	cdr3_aa
TRBV14	TRBJ2-7	TRBD1	TGTGCCAGCAGCCTTCGGGACAGGGGGCTCGGGAACGAGCAGTACTTC	CASSLRDRGLGNEQYF
TRBV5-5	TRBJ1-3	NA	TGTGCCAGCAGCCCGGAGGTCCGGGGGGACACCATATATTTT	CASSPEVRGDTIYF
TRBV14	TRBJ1-2	TRBD1	TGTGCCAGCAGCCTGGGACAGGGGTGGTATGGCTACACCTTC	CASSLGQGWYGYTF
TRBV13	TRBJ1-6	NA	TGTGCCAGCCGCCGGGTAGGGGACGATAATTCACCCCTCCACTTT	CASRRVGDDNSPLHF
TRBV7-8	TRBJ2-3	NA	TGTGCCAGCAGCACCCCCGAGACAGATACGCAGTATTTT	CASSTPETDTQYF
TRBV5-1	TRBJ1-1	NA	TGCGCCAGCAGCTTGGCCGGGGCGTTTGAAGCTTTCTTT	CASSLAGAFEAFF
TRBV7-8	TRBJ2-7	NA	TGTGCCAGCAGCTTAACGGTTTTCTCAGGGAAAGACTACGAGCAGTACTTC	CASSLTVFSGKDYEQYF
TRBV5-4	TRBJ1-4	NA	TGTGCCAGCAGCTTAGGGACGGGAGGTGAAAAACTGTTTTTT	CASSLGTGGEKLFF
TRBV9	TRBJ1-1	NA	TGTGCCAGCAGCGTAGTGATGGGGGCCGACACTGAAGCTTTCTTT	CASSVVMGADTEAFF
TRBV4-1	TRBJ1-5	NA	TGCGCCAGCAGCCAAGAGGGAGGTGGGGGCAGGCAGCCCCAGCATTTT	CASSQEGGGGRQPQHF